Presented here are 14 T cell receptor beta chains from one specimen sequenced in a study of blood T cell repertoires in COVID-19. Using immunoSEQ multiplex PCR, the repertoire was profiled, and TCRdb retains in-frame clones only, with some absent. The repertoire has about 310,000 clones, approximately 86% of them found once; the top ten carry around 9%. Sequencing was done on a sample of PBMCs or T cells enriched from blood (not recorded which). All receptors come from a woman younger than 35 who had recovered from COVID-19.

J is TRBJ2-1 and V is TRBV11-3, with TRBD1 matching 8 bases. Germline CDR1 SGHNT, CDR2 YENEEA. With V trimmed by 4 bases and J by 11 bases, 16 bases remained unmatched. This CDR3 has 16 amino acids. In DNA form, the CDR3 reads TGTGCCAGCAGCTCGGGACAGGTTCAATATCCCAGCCAGCAGTTCTTC. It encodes CASSSGQVQYPSQQFF.

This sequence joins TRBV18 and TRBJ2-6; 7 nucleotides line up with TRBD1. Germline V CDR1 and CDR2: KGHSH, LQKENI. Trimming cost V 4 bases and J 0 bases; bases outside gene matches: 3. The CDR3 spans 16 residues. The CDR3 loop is CASSLRQGSGANVLTF. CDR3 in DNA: TGTGCCAGCTCACTCCGACAGGGCTCTGGGGCCAACGTCCTGACTTTC.

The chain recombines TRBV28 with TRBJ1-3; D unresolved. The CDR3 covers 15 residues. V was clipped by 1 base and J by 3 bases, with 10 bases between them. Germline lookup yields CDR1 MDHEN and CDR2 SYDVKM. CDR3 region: CASSLSNTGGNTIYF. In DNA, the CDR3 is TGTGCCAGCAGTTTATCGAATACTGGTGGAAACACCATATATTTT.

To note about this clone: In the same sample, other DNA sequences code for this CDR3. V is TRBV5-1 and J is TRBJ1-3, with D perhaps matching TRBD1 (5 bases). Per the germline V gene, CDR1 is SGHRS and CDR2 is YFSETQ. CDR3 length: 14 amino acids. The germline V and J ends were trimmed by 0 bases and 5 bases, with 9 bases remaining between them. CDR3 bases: TGCGCCAGCAGCTTGGAGGCAGGGAGAAACACCATATATTTT. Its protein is CASSLEAGRNTIYF. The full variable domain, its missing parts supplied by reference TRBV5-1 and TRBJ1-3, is KAGVTQTPRYLIKTRGQQVTLSCSPISGHRSVSWYQQTPGQGLQFLFEYFSETQRNKGNFPGRFSGRQFSNSRSEMNVSTLELGDSALYLCASSLEAGRNTIYFGEGSWLTVV.

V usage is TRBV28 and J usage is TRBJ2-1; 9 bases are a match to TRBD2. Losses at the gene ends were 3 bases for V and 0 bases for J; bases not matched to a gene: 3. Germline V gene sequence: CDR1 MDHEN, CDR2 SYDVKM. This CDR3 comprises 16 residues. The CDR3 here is CASSFSGSSSYNEQFF. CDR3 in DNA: TGTGCCAGCAGTTTTAGCGGGAGTAGCTCCTACAATGAGCAGTTCTTC.

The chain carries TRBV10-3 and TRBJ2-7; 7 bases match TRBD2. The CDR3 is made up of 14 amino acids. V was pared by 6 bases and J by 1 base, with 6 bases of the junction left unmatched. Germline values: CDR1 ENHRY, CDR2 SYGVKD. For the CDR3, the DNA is TGTGCCATCAGGGGTAGAGCGGGATCCTACGAGCAGTACTTC. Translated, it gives CAIRGRAGSYEQYF.

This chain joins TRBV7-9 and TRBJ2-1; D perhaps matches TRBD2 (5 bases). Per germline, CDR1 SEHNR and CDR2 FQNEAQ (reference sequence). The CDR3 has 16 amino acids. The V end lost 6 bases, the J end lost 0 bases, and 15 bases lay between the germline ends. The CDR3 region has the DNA TGTGCCAGCAGGAATCAGGCGGGTGGCTCCTACAATGAGCAGTTCTTC. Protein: CASRNQAGGSYNEQFF.

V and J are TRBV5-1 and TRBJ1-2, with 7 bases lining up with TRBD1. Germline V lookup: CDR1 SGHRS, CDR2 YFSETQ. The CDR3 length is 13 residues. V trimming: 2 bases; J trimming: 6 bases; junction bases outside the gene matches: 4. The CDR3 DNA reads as TGCGCCAGCAGCTTAAGACAGGGCGATGGCTACACCTTC. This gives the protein CASSLRQGDGYTF.

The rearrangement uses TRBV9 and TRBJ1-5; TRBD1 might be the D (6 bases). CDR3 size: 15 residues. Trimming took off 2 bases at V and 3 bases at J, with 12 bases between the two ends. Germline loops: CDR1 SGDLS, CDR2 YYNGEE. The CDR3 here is CASSVGGQDNQPQHF. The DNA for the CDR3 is TGTGCCAGCAGCGTGGGGGGGCAGGACAATCAGCCCCAGCATTTT.

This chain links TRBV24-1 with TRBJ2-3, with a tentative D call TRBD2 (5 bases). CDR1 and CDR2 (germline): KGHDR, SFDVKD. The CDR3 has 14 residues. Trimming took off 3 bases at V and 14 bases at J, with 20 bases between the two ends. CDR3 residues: CATSDPEGWLRLYF. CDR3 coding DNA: TGTGCCACCAGTGATCCCGAGGGTTGGCTGCGCTTGTATTTT.

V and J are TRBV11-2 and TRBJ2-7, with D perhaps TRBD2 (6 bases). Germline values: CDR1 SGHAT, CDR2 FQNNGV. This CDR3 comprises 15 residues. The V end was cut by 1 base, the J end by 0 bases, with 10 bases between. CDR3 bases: TGTGCCAGCAGCTTAGGTAGCGGTGGCTCCTACGAGCAGTACTTC. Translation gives CASSLGSGGSYEQYF.

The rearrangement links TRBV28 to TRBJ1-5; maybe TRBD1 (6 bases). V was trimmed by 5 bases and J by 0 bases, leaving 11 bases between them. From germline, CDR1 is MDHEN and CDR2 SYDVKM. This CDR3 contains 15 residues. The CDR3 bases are TGTGCCAGCAGTCAGGACAGCTCTAGCAATCAGCCCCAGCATTTT. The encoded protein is CASSQDSSSNQPQHF. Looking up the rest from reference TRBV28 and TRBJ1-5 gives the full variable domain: DVKVTQSSRYLVKRTGEKVFLECVQDMDHENMFWYRQDPGLGLRLIYFSYDVKMKEKGDIPEGYSVSREKKERFSLILESASTNQTSMYLCASSQDSSSNQPQHFGDGTRLSIL.

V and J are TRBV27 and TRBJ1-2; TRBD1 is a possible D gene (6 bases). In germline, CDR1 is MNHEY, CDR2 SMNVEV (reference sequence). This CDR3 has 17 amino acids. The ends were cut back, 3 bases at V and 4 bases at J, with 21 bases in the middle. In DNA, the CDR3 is TGTGCCAGCAGTTTTGGACTCTTTGAAGGGACAATCTATGGCTACACCTTC. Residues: CASSFGLFEGTIYGYTF.

The CDR3 region is CATRQTPNTEAFF. The CDR3 DNA is TGTGCCACTAGACAGACGCCGAACACTGAAGCTTTCTTT. This chain uses TRBV24-1 with TRBJ1-1; possibly TRBD1 for D (5 bases). The V end was cut by 10 bases, the J end by 1 base, with 12 bases between. Per the germline V gene, CDR1 is KGHDR and CDR2 is SFDVKD. CDR3 length: 13 amino acids.